These 2 T cell receptor beta chains share one sample of origin, sequenced in a study of cytotoxic CD8 clonotypes in ibrutinib-treated CLL. Sequenced by immunoSEQ multiplex PCR; TCRdb stores in-frame clones only, minus some. The sample has fewer than 13,000 clones; around three quarters are singletons. Specimen: PBMCs, collected at disease progression, from a patient treated with ibrutinib. The receptors shown here come from a human donor with chronic lymphocytic leukemia.

The rearrangement joins TRBV7-9 to TRBJ2-7; D call uncertain. CDR3 length equals 11 residues. V lost 7 bases, J lost 7 bases, and 11 bases lay in between. Germline assignment: CDR1 SEHNR and CDR2 FQNEAQ (reference sequence). The CDR3 DNA sequence: TGTGCCAGCACTATCGGCTCGGAGCAGTACTTC. Protein: CASTIGSEQYF. The full variable domain, in which reference TRBV7-9 and TRBJ2-7 provide the parts outside the CDR3, is DTGVSQNPRHKITKRGQNVTFRCDPISEHNRLYWYRQTLGQGPEFLTYFQNEAQLEKSRLLSDRFSAERPKGSFSTLEIQRTEQGDSAMYLCASTIGSEQYFGPGTRLTVT.

This chain uses TRBV7-9 with TRBJ1-3, with D possibly TRBD1 on 5 matching bases. Germline loops: CDR1 SEHNR, CDR2 FQNEAQ (reference sequence). The V gene lost 1 base and the J gene lost 4 bases, with 20 bases spanning the gap. The CDR3 loop spans 18 amino acids. DNA of the CDR3: TGTGCCAGCAGCTTAGAGTGGCGGGGCAGCATGGGAGGAAACACCATATATTTT. This sequence encodes CASSLEWRGSMGGNTIYF.